The 12 T cell receptor beta chains given below trace back to one sample, sequenced in a study of shared clonotypes between healthy human individuals. The assay was immunoSEQ multiplex PCR, and TCRdb's table has in-frame clones only and misses some. The data contain fewer than 2.5 million clones, roughly 93% of them singletons. What was sequenced was naive CD4+ T cells from PBMCs. Noted subset: CD45RA+ positively selected. Receptors were obtained from a man aged 18 to 35 in good health. Some clones in this sample may be carry-over from other donors' samples.

The chain recombines TRBV7-2 with TRBJ2-1; a weak D match, TRBD1 (5 bases). Trimming removed 4 bases from V and 8 bases from J, with 15 bases in between. The CDR3 spans 14 residues. The germline V gene encodes CDR1 SGHTA and CDR2 FQGNSA. Here the CDR3 DNA reads TGTGCCAGCAGCTCCCAGTCAGGGCCATATGAGCAGTTCTTC. This translates into CASSSQSGPYEQFF.

In regard to this clone: Other nucleotide sequences in the sample specify the same CDR3. This CDR3 is CASSLTGGNQPQHF. The DNA of the CDR3 is TGTGCCAGCAGCTTAACTGGGGGCAATCAGCCCCAGCATTTT. V is TRBV6-1 and J is TRBJ1-5, with D unclear. This CDR3 is 14 amino acids long. In germline, CDR1 is MNHNS, CDR2 SASEGT. With 6 bases removed from V and 2 bases from J, the gap between germline ends came to 11 bases.

The chain carries TRBV6-5 and TRBJ2-7; TRBD2 agrees at 10 bases. From germline, CDR1 is MNHEY and CDR2 SVGAGI. The ends lost 4 bases at V and 4 bases at J; junction bases unmatched: 7. The CDR3 consists of 15 residues. The CDR3 DNA sequence: TGTGCCAGCAGTTTCCGACTAGCGGGCCGATACGAGCAGTACTTC. Protein product: CASSFRLAGRYEQYF.

This sequence joins TRBV28 and TRBJ1-4; D is ambiguous. CDR1 is MDHEN and CDR2 is SYDVKM in the germline V gene. This CDR3 spans 13 amino acids. Trimming cost V 5 bases and J 11 bases, with 15 bases left between them. The CDR3 nucleotides read TGTGCCAGCAGTGCCCACGGAGGGCCTAAACTGTTTTTT. Translation gives CASSAHGGPKLFF.

The chain combines TRBV9 with TRBJ2-1; unclear D gene. The germline gives CDR1 SGDLS, CDR2 YYNGEE. The germline V and J ends were trimmed by 4 bases and 4 bases, with 18 bases remaining between them. CDR3 size: 16 residues. CDR3 sequence: CASSSLGSREYNEQFF. The CDR3 DNA reads as TGTGCCAGCAGCTCCCTGGGTAGCCGTGAGTACAATGAGCAGTTCTTC.

The rearrangement links TRBV28 to TRBJ1-4; the D gene is possibly TRBD1 (6 bases). Germline V gene sequence: CDR1 MDHEN, CDR2 SYDVKM. V shed 5 bases and J shed 8 bases, with 18 bases lying between them. The CDR3 covers 15 residues. The CDR3 region has the DNA TGTGCCAGCAGTACCACTACAGGGATAAGGGAAAAACTGTTTTTT. Translating it yields CASSTTTGIREKLFF.

The chain combines TRBV4-1 with TRBJ1-6, with D unclear. This CDR3 has 20 residues. Trimming removed 0 bases at V and 6 bases at J, with 24 bases between. CDR1 and CDR2 from the germline V gene are MGHRA and YSYEKL. The CDR3 sequence is CASSQDSRLGVAGGNSPLHF. In DNA, the CDR3 is TGCGCCAGCAGCCAAGATTCACGCCTGGGTGTGGCAGGCGGTAATTCACCCCTCCACTTT.

To note about this clone: Other DNA variants within this sample encode the same CDR3. CDR3 amino acids: CASSVAGYQETQYF. The CDR3 DNA is TGTGCCAGCAGTGTGGCCGGTTACCAAGAGACCCAGTACTTC. The rearrangement joins TRBV2 to TRBJ2-5; the D is unclear. The CDR3 loop spans 14 amino acids. V dropped 4 bases and J dropped 0 bases, with 9 bases sitting between them. CDR1 SNHLY and CDR2 FYNNEI come from the germline V gene.

The chain links TRBV7-2 to TRBJ2-1; D is tentatively TRBD1 or TRBD2 (6 bases each). CDR1 is SGHTA, CDR2 FQGNSA, per germline. The length of the CDR3 is 15 residues. V dropped 3 bases and J dropped 9 bases, with 18 bases sitting between them. The CDR3 protein is CASSFPGGAFPEQFF. The CDR3 region has the DNA TGTGCCAGCAGCTTCCCCGGGGGCGCGTTTCCTGAGCAGTTCTTC.

The chain couples TRBV18 to TRBJ1-1, with TRBD1 as a possible D gene (6 bases). The CDR3 has 15 amino acids. Trimming pared 4 bases from V and 1 base from J, leaving 13 bases between. Germline CDR1 reads KGHSH; CDR2 reads LQKENI. The CDR3 loop reads CASSRLKTGNTEAFF. The DNA for the CDR3 is TGTGCCAGCTCACGACTGAAGACAGGGAACACTGAAGCTTTCTTT. Using reference TRBV18 and TRBJ1-1 for the parts outside the CDR3, the full variable domain is NAGVMQNPRHLVRRRGQEARLRCSPMKGHSHVYWYRQLPEEGLKFMVYLQKENIIDESGMPKERFSAEFPKEGPSILRIQQVVRGDSAAYFCASSRLKTGNTEAFFGQGTRLTVV.

The J gene is TRBJ2-1, the V gene TRBV4-2; 12 bases fit TRBD2. Losses at the gene ends were 6 bases for V and 1 base for J; bases not matched to a gene: 10. The CDR3 is 18 residues long. CDR1 is LGHNA and CDR2 is YNFKEQ in the germline V gene. The CDR3 region is CASRGGLAGLGSYNEQFF. CDR3 DNA sequence: TGTGCCAGCAGAGGCGGACTAGCGGGACTCGGGTCCTACAATGAGCAGTTCTTC.

With respect to this clone: Other DNA sequences in the sample encode the same CDR3. This chain links TRBV28 with TRBJ2-5; D is unclear. The ends were cut back, 6 bases at V and 2 bases at J, with 7 bases in the middle. CDR3 size: 12 residues. The germline V gene has CDR1 MDHEN and CDR2 SYDVKM. The CDR3 DNA reads TGTGCCAGCAGAACCTTACAAGAGACCCAGTACTTC. This translates into CASRTLQETQYF.